The 9 T cell receptor beta chains below were found in one sample sequenced in a study of cytomegalovirus exposure and HLA in healthy donors (dated by TCRdb to 2016 to 2017). The receptor library was made with the immunoSEQ multiplex PCR assay. This is the immuneACCESS table as TCRdb keeps it, with only in-frame sequences that have V and J called. A part of the clones is gone; compared with another copy, unresolved V genes explain less than half, and the rest is unexplained. The sample contains about 140,000 clones, 94% of them found a single time. 1.8% of the sample comes from the top ten. The sample consisted of PBMCs. The receptors derive from a man younger than 35 in good health and CMV-seropositive.

The chain carries TRBV28 and TRBJ2-5, with TRBD1 matching 9 bases. Germline V gives CDR1 MDHEN, CDR2 SYDVKM. V trimming: 5 bases; J trimming: 5 bases; junction bases outside the gene matches: 3. The CDR3 consists of 13 residues. The CDR3 DNA reads as TGTGCCAGCAGTGGACAGGGGATGGAGACCCAGTACTTC. Translated, it gives CASSGQGMETQYF. The whole variable domain, remainder taken from reference TRBV28 and TRBJ2-5, is DVKVTQSSRYLVKRTGEKVFLECVQDMDHENMFWYRQDPGLGLRLIYFSYDVKMKEKGDIPEGYSVSREKKERFSLILESASTNQTSMYLCASSGQGMETQYFGPGTRLLVL.

This chain links TRBV11-2 with TRBJ2-7; D possibly corresponds to TRBD2 (6 bases). The CDR3 length is 12 residues. CDR1 and CDR2 from the germline V gene are SGHAT and FQNNGV. The V end lost 3 bases, the J end lost 6 bases, and 9 bases lay between the germline ends. The CDR3 sequence: CASSFRRGEQYF. CDR3 nucleotides: TGTGCCAGCAGCTTTCGGAGGGGCGAGCAGTACTTC.

This clone appeared once. The J gene is TRBJ2-6, the V gene TRBV27, with D possibly TRBD2 on 5 matching bases. CDR3 length equals 15 residues. Germline V gives CDR1 MNHEY, CDR2 SMNVEV (reference sequence). The V end was cut by 6 bases, the J end by 0 bases, with 9 bases between. This CDR3 is CASSLTSSGANVLTF. CDR3 coding DNA: TGTGCCAGCAGCCTCACTAGCTCTGGGGCCAACGTCCTGACTTTC.

The genes are TRBV19 and TRBJ2-2; 7 nucleotides align to TRBD1. Germline values: CDR1 LNHDA, CDR2 SQIVND (reference sequence). CDR3 length equals 14 residues. With V trimmed by 5 bases and J by 4 bases, 4 bases remained unmatched. The CDR3, as DNA: TGTGCCAGTAGTCCCTGGACAGGCACCGGGGAGCTGTTTTTT. As protein: CASSPWTGTGELFF. The full variable domain, with the rest looked up from reference TRBV19 and TRBJ2-2, is DGGITQSPKYLFRKEGQNVTLSCEQNLNHDAMYWYRQDPGQGLRLIYYSQIVNDFQKGDIAEGYSVSREKKESFPLTVTSAQKNPTAFYLCASSPWTGTGELFFGEGSRLTVL.

The chain has TRBV7-2 and TRBJ2-5, with TRBD2 identical over 7 bases. This CDR3 is built from 15 residues. The germline gives CDR1 SGHTA, CDR2 FQGNSA. J was trimmed by 4 bases and V by 1 base; bases with no gene match: 6. The CDR3 DNA reads as TGTGCCAGCAGCTTAGGGACTAGTCGGATAGAGACCCAGTACTTC. Encoded protein: CASSLGTSRIETQYF.

This CDR3 is CASSYRAGDIQYF. CDR3 sequence (DNA): TGTGCCAGCAGTTACCGGGCAGGGGACATTCAGTACTTC. J is TRBJ2-4 and V is TRBV6-5, with D possibly TRBD1 on 6 matching bases. The CDR3 is made up of 13 amino acids. Between the trimmed V and J ends, which lost 2 bases and 8 bases, there was a span of 10 bases. Germline CDR1 is MNHEY and CDR2 is SVGAGI.

The J gene is TRBJ2-1, the V gene TRBV27; TRBD2 aligns across 12 bases. V trimming: 7 bases; J trimming: 7 bases; junction bases outside the gene matches: 20. Germline V CDR1 and CDR2: MNHEY, SMNVEV (reference sequence). This CDR3 has 19 residues. CDR3: CASTFLTSGSYGGGNEQFF. The CDR3 DNA follows: TGTGCCAGCACCTTCTTGACTAGCGGGAGTTATGGAGGAGGGAATGAGCAGTTCTTC.

The chain links TRBV5-1 to TRBJ2-2, with D possibly being TRBD1 (6 bases). V lost 3 bases to trimming and J lost 10 bases, with 16 bases between them. Germline V CDR1 and CDR2: SGHRS, YFSETQ. The CDR3 totals 14 residues. CDR3 nucleotides: TGCGCCAGCAGCTCGACAGGTGGGGTTGTGGAGCTGTTTTTT. This encodes CASSSTGGVVELFF.

The rearrangement uses TRBV27 and TRBJ2-2, with 7 bases aligning to TRBD1. Per the germline V gene, CDR1 is MNHEY and CDR2 is SMNVEV (reference sequence). This CDR3 spans 17 amino acids. J lost 4 bases, V lost 9 bases, and 17 bases had no gene match. This CDR3 is CASGTDDRATSTGELFF. CDR3 coding DNA: TGTGCCAGTGGCACGGATGACAGGGCTACTTCCACCGGGGAGCTGTTTTTT.